This TCR beta chain is drawn from a study of liver allograft versus peripheral blood T cells. Study-wide context: What was compared were the T cell receptor repertoires in transplanted livers and those in the peripheral blood of recipients.

TCRdb re-analysed the reads in MiXCR, keeping a single row per CDR3 protein. The sample includes around 10,000 distinct CDR3 sequences, roughly 19% seen only once; the top ten take 1.7%. The study's findings and limits: Reportedly, the T cell receptor repertoires inside liver allografts were not the same as those in peripheral blood.

The germline V gene has CDR1 LNHDA and CDR2 SQIVND (reference sequence). CDR3 size: 14 residues. With 7 bases clipped from V and 1 base from J, the junction kept 7 bases outside the gene matches. On this clonotype itself: The antigen is not known. A much larger clone sits a single nucleotide away, making a read error possible.

The rearrangement links TRBV19 to TRBJ2-7; the match to TRBD1 covers 7 bases. The TCR originated in a human patient who had a liver transplant. Some T cells may originate from the graft donor. CDR3 region: CASINAGGSYEQYF. CDR3 DNA sequence: TGTGCCAGTATAAACGCAGGGGGATCCTACGAGCAGTACTTC.